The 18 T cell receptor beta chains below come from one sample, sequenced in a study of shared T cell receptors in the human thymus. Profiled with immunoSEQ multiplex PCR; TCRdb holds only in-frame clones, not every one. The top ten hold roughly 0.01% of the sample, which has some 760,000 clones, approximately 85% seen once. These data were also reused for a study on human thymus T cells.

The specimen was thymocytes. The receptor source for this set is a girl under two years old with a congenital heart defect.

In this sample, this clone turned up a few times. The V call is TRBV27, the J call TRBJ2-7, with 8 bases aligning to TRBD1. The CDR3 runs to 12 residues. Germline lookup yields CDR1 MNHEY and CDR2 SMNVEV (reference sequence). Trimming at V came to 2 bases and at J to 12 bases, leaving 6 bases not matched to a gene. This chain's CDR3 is CASSLQGAKWYF. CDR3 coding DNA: TGTGCCAGCAGTTTACAGGGGGCGAAATGGTACTTC.

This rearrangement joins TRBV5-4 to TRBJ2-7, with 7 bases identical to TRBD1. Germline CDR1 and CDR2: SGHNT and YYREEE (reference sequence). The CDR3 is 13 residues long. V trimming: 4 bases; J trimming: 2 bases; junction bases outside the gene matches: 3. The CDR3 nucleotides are TGTGCCAGCAGCCCGGGACAGACCTACGAGCAGTACTTC. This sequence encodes CASSPGQTYEQYF.

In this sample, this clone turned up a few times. The CDR3: CASSSPDRVWTEAFF. CDR3 sequence (DNA): TGTGCCAGCAGTTCGCCGGACAGGGTCTGGACTGAAGCTTTCTTT. The gene calls are TRBV6-5 and TRBJ1-1; the match to TRBD1 covers 8 bases. CDR1 is MNHEY and CDR2 is SVGAGI in the germline V gene. V gave up 4 bases and J gave up 5 bases; unmatched junction bases: 9. The CDR3 extends over 15 amino acids.

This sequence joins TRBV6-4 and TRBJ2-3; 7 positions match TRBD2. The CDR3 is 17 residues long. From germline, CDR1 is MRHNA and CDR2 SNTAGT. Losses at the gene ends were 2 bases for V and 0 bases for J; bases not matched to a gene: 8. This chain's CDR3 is CASSDQPNSGSTDTQYF. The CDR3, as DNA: TGTGCCAGCAGTGACCAACCGAATAGCGGGAGCACAGATACGCAGTATTTT.

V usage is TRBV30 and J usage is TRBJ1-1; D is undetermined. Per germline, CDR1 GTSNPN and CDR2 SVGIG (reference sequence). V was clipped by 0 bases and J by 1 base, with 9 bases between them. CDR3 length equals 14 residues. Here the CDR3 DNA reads TGTGCCTGGAGTGTTCGACACAAGAACACTGAAGCTTTCTTT. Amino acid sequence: CAWSVRHKNTEAFF.

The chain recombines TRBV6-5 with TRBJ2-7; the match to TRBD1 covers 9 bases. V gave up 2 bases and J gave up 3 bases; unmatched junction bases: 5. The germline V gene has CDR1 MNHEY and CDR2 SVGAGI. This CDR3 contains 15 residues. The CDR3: CASSYGGTGFYEQYF. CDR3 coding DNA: TGTGCCAGCAGTTACGGCGGGACAGGGTTCTACGAGCAGTACTTC.

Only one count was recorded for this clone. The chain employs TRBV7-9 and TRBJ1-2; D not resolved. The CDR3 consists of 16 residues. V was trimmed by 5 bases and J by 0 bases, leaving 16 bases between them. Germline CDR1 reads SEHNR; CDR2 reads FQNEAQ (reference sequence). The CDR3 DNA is TGTGCCAGCAGCCGCTTAGGGCGAGGGACTAACTATGGCTACACCTTC. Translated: CASSRLGRGTNYGYTF.

CDR3 amino acids: CASSLIFEGPTNYGYTF. In DNA form, the CDR3 reads TGTGCCAGCAGCTTGATTTTTGAGGGCCCCACTAACTATGGCTACACCTTC. V is TRBV5-6 and J is TRBJ1-2, with D unresolved. Deletions cut 1 base from V and 0 bases from J, with 16 bases between. The germline gives CDR1 SGHDT, CDR2 YYEEEE. There are 17 residues in the CDR3.

CDR3 sequence (DNA): TGTGCTAGTGGTTTGGCCGGCAGGGACAGGGCTAGCACAGATACGCAGTATTTT. It yields the protein CASGLAGRDRASTDTQYF. V and J are TRBV12-5 and TRBJ2-3, with 9 bases aligning to TRBD1. The CDR3 consists of 18 residues. After removal of 1 base from V and 0 bases from J, the junction contained 8 bases not matched to a gene. The germline V gene has CDR1 LGHNT and CDR2 FRNRAP.

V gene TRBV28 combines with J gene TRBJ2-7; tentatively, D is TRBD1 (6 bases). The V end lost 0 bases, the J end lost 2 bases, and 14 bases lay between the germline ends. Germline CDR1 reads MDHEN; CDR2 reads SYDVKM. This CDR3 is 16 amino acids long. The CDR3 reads CASSLWMGTRTYEQYF. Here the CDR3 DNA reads TGTGCCAGCAGTTTATGGATGGGGACACGGACCTACGAGCAGTACTTC.

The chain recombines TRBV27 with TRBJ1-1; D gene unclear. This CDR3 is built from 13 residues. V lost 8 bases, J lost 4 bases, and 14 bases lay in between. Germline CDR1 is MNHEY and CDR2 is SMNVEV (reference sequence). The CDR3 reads CASRWRRITEAFF. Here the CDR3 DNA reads TGTGCCAGCCGATGGAGGAGGATCACTGAAGCTTTCTTT.

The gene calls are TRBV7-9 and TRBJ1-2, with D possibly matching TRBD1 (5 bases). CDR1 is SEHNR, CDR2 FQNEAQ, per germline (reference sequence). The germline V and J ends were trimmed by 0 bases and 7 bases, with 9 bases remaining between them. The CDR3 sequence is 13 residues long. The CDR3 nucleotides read TGTGCCAGCAGCTTAGCGGGGCGTTCTGGCTACACCTTC. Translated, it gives CASSLAGRSGYTF.

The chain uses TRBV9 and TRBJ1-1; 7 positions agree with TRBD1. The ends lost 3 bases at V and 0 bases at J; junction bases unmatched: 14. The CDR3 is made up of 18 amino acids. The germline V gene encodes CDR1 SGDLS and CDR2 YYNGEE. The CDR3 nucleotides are TGTGCCAGCAGCGCCCGACAGGGAATAGATATGCTGAACACTGAAGCTTTCTTT. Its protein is CASSARQGIDMLNTEAFF.

CDR3: CASSLIGSSGNTIYF. In DNA form, the CDR3 reads TGTGCCAGCAGCTTAATCGGGAGCTCTGGAAACACCATATATTTT. This sequence joins TRBV7-2 and TRBJ1-3, with D hard to call. Trimming shortened V by 2 bases and J by 0 bases, and 8 bases separated the two germline ends. Per germline, CDR1 SGHTA and CDR2 FQGNSA. There are 15 residues in the CDR3.

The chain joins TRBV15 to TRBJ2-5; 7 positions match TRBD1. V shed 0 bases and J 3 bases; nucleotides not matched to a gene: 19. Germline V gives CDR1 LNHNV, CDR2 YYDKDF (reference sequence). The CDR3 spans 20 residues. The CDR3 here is CATSRDLEGAGRLREETQYF. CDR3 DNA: TGTGCCACCAGCAGAGATCTTGAGGGGGCGGGTAGATTACGTGAAGAGACCCAGTACTTC.

CDR3 in DNA: TGTGCCAGCAGCTTGGAGGGGGGGATGAACACTGAAGCTTTCTTT. It specifies CASSLEGGMNTEAFF. V and J are TRBV5-6 and TRBJ1-1; TRBD1 might be the D (6 bases). CDR3 length equals 15 residues. The germline CDR1 and CDR2 sequences are SGHDT and YYEEEE. V was pared by 0 bases and J by 0 bases, with 9 bases between.

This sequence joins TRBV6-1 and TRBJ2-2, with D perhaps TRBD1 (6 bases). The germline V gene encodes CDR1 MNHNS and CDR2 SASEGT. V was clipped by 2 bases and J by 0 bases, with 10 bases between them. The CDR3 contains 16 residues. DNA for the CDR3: TGTGCCAGCAGTGAATGGCCAGGGGCGAACACCGGGGAGCTGTTTTTT. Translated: CASSEWPGANTGELFF.

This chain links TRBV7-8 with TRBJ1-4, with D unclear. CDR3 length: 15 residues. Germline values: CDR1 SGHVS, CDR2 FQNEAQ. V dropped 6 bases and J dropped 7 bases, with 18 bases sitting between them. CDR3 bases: TGTGCCAGCAGACCCCGTCCCGTTTCTAGTGAAAAACTGTTTTTT. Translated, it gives CASRPRPVSSEKLFF.